This T cell receptor beta chain appears in the sequencing data of a study of shared clonotypes between healthy human individuals. Notes on the study in general: Of the naive CD4 clonotypes, around 4.7% were shared across four donors.

The protocol was immunoSEQ multiplex PCR, while the TCRdb copy is restricted to in-frame clones and leaves out a portion. This sample carries 560,000 or so clones, roughly 96% of them seen once, and the ten largest clones take about 0.12%. Naive CD8 cells lacked CD45RO and underwent positive selection for CCR7, leaving out terminally differentiated effector memory CD45RA+ cells. Donors included only healthy HIV-negative adults lacking recent acute infections or vaccinations. The CDR3 is 14 residues long. With 4 bases clipped from V and 2 bases from J, the junction kept 3 bases outside the gene matches. Germline lookup yields CDR1 LNHDA and CDR2 SQIVND (reference sequence). In regard to this clone: The antigen is not known.

V gene TRBV19 combines with J gene TRBJ1-1; 8 positions agree with TRBD1. Sequencing input: naive CD8+ T cells sorted from blood. The clonotype comes from a woman in her 30s in good health. The CDR3 sequence: CASSKDRDNTEAFF. CDR3 sequence (DNA): TGTGCCAGTAGTAAGGACAGGGATAACACTGAAGCTTTCTTT.